Below, 17 T cell receptor beta chains from the same sample are listed, as sequenced in a study of blood T cell repertoires in COVID-19. Repertoires were generated with immunoSEQ multiplex PCR, while TCRdb's copy carries only in-frame clones and drops some. Here the sample spans approximately 150,000 clones, around 84% being singletons. The sequenced sample was peripheral blood. These receptors came from a human donor in a cohort sampled during active COVID-19.

V usage is TRBV10-3 and J usage is TRBJ2-1, with 12 positions matching TRBD2. V lost 8 bases and J lost 7; bases outside the gene matches: 18. Germline CDR1 ENHRY, CDR2 SYGVKD. CDR3 size: 18 residues. The CDR3 spells CAIGSTGTLAGGGNEQFF. Here the CDR3 DNA reads TGTGCCATCGGGTCCACAGGGACCCTAGCGGGAGGGGGAAATGAGCAGTTCTTC.

The gene calls are TRBV11-2 and TRBJ2-1; D unresolved. This CDR3 has 15 amino acids. V was clipped by 0 bases and J by 0 bases, with 6 bases between them. The germline V gene has CDR1 SGHAT and CDR2 FQNNGV. In DNA form, the CDR3 reads TGTGCCAGCAGCTTAGAACGCAGCTCCTACAATGAGCAGTTCTTC. Its protein product is CASSLERSSYNEQFF.

V and J are TRBV2 and TRBJ2-7, with 15 bases aligning to TRBD2. Germline lookup yields CDR1 SNHLY and CDR2 FYNNEI. V gave up 5 bases and J gave up 6 bases; unmatched junction bases: 5. This CDR3 is built from 15 residues. The CDR3 here is CASSKPGLAGGEQYF. In nucleotides, the CDR3 is TGTGCCAGCAGTAAACCGGGACTAGCGGGGGGCGAGCAGTACTTC. Based on the CDR3 plus reference TRBV2 and TRBJ2-7, the full variable domain is EPEVTQTPSHQVTQMGQEVILRCVPISNHLYFYWYRQILGQKVEFLVSFYNNEISEKSEIFDDQFSVERPDGSNFTLKIRSTKLEDSAMYFCASSKPGLAGGEQYFGPGTRLTVT.

This clone has only one observation. The rearrangement uses TRBV6-6 and TRBJ1-5; 8 bases align to TRBD1. The CDR3 has 15 residues. V was clipped by 4 bases and J by 2 bases; unmatched bases: 4. Per germline, CDR1 MNHNY and CDR2 SVGAGI (reference sequence). DNA of the CDR3: TGTGCCAGCAGTTCCGGGACAGGTCGCAATCAGCCCCAGCATTTT. Its translation: CASSSGTGRNQPQHF.

The rearrangement joins TRBV28 to TRBJ1-2; D is uncertain. V was cut by 7 bases and J by 4 bases, with 10 bases left in between. The length of the CDR3 is 12 residues. Germline V gene sequence: CDR1 MDHEN, CDR2 SYDVKM. The CDR3 spells CASTAGSYGYTF. In nucleotides, the CDR3 is TGTGCCAGCACCGCGGGGAGCTATGGCTACACCTTC.

The chain carries TRBV7-2 and TRBJ2-7; TRBD1 might be the D (5 bases). The CDR3 totals 14 residues. Per germline, CDR1 SGHTA and CDR2 FQGNSA. With 1 base removed from V and 0 bases from J, the gap between germline ends came to 7 bases. The CDR3 here is CASSLDRNSYEQYF. The CDR3, as DNA: TGTGCCAGCAGCTTAGACAGGAACTCCTACGAGCAGTACTTC.

This chain links TRBV6-5 with TRBJ1-5; 7 bases are shared with TRBD1. Unmatched junction bases numbered 11, after V lost 8 bases and J lost 7 bases. The CDR3 is 14 residues long. The germline CDR1 and CDR2 sequences are MNHEY and SVGAGI. CDR3 nucleotides: TGTGCCAGCCGTTCCGACAGGGTAGAACAGCCCCAGCATTTT. Translation: CASRSDRVEQPQHF.

This clone was observed a few times. V usage is TRBV11-3 and J usage is TRBJ1-1; unclear D gene. The CDR3 sequence is 13 residues long. The ends were cut back, 4 bases at V and 3 bases at J, with 9 bases in the middle. The germline V gene encodes CDR1 SGHNT and CDR2 YENEEA. The CDR3 sequence is CASSSVGHTEAFF. The CDR3 DNA follows: TGTGCCAGCAGCTCGGTTGGGCACACTGAAGCTTTCTTT.

The genes are TRBV10-1 and TRBJ2-5, with TRBD1 identical over 7 bases. V lost 5 bases to trimming and J lost 2 bases; unmatched junction nucleotides: 2. This CDR3 region has 13 residues. Germline V lookup: CDR1 WNHNN, CDR2 SYGVQD (reference sequence). CDR3: CASSRDRQETQYF. The CDR3 nucleotides are TGCGCCAGCAGTAGGGACAGACAAGAGACCCAGTACTTC.

J is TRBJ2-1 and V is TRBV19; 8 bases are shared with TRBD2. V lost 5 bases, J lost 3 bases, and 9 bases stayed unmatched. The length of the CDR3 is 16 residues. CDR1 and CDR2 from the germline V gene are LNHDA and SQIVND (reference sequence). The CDR3 DNA follows: TGTGCCAGTAGTCCGCTTGAGCGGGGGATCTACAATGAGCAGTTCTTC. Translation gives CASSPLERGIYNEQFF.

The chain carries TRBV6-2 or TRBV6-3 and TRBJ1-1, with 12 bases fitting TRBD1. CDR3 size: 17 residues. V shed 5 bases and J 2 bases; nucleotides not matched to a gene: 9. CDR1 and CDR2 from the germline V gene are MNHEY and SVGEGT. CDR3 nucleotide sequence: TGTGCCAGCAGTGACTTAGGGACAGGGGGCGATAACACTGAAGCTTTCTTT. Its protein is CASSDLGTGGDNTEAFF.

This clone was detected once. This chain uses TRBV6-6 with TRBJ2-1, with TRBD1 matching 10 bases. CDR3 length: 14 amino acids. The junction had 6 bases not matched to a gene; V was cut back by 8 bases and J by 5 bases. From germline, CDR1 is MNHNY and CDR2 SVGAGI (reference sequence). The CDR3 spells CASGEDRGNNEQFF. DNA of the CDR3: TGTGCCAGCGGGGAGGACAGGGGGAACAATGAGCAGTTCTTC.

This clone was recorded a few times. The V and J genes are TRBV3-1 (or the pseudogene TRBV3-2) and TRBJ2-7, with D possibly being TRBD1 (5 bases). Germline loops: CDR1 LGHDT, CDR2 YNNKEL (reference sequence). The CDR3 is 11 residues long. V was shortened by 2 bases and J by 6 bases, with 5 bases between the two germline ends. The CDR3 here is CASSQRGEQYF. CDR3 DNA: TGTGCCAGCAGCCAAAGGGGCGAGCAGTACTTC.

The chain links TRBV9 to TRBJ2-2; D is possibly TRBD2 (5 bases). Deletions cut 3 bases from V and 7 bases from J, with 16 bases between. The germline CDR1 and CDR2 sequences are SGDLS and YYNGEE. CDR3 length equals 15 residues. This chain's CDR3 is CASSGTSGPGGELFF. The CDR3 DNA sequence: TGTGCCAGCAGCGGGACGAGCGGTCCAGGCGGGGAGCTGTTTTTT.

This chain joins TRBV19 and TRBJ2-1; 8 nucleotides match TRBD1. V dropped 4 bases and J dropped 0; count of bases not matched to a gene: 5. Germline loops: CDR1 LNHDA, CDR2 SQIVND (reference sequence). The CDR3 length is 16 residues. CDR3: CASSRRTGSSYNEQFF. The CDR3 region has the DNA TGTGCCAGTAGTAGGCGGACAGGGAGCTCCTACAATGAGCAGTTCTTC. The full variable domain, rest sourced from reference TRBV19 and TRBJ2-1, is DGGITQSPKYLFRKEGQNVTLSCEQNLNHDAMYWYRQDPGQGLRLIYYSQIVNDFQKGDIAEGYSVSREKKESFPLTVTSAQKNPTAFYLCASSRRTGSSYNEQFFGPGTRLTVL.

This clone showed up just a few times. This chain links TRBV7-9 with TRBJ1-4; 7 positions match TRBD1. V was clipped by 4 bases and J by 5 bases; unmatched bases: 7. The CDR3 is 15 amino acids. Germline assignment: CDR1 SEHNR and CDR2 FQNEAQ (reference sequence). DNA for the CDR3: TGTGCCAGCAGCTCGTGGACAGGCATAAATGAAAAACTGTTTTTT. Translating gives CASSSWTGINEKLFF.

The V and J genes are TRBV3-1 (or the pseudogene TRBV3-2) and TRBJ2-1; weak D call: TRBD2 (5 bases). The CDR3 is made up of 13 amino acids. Germline assignment: CDR1 LGHDT and CDR2 YNNKEL (reference sequence). Between the trimmed V and J ends, which lost 4 bases and 3 bases, there was a span of 7 bases. CDR3 loop: CASSLGGYNEQFF. CDR3 coding DNA: TGTGCCAGCAGCCTCGGAGGCTACAATGAGCAGTTCTTC.